The entry below describes one T cell receptor beta chain. CDR1 and CDR2 from the germline V gene are SGHTA and FQGTGA. This CDR3 has 15 residues. V lost 7 bases to trimming and J lost 5 bases, with 17 bases between them. Generated by immunoSEQ multiplex PCR, the TCRdb table keeps only in-frame clones and is missing some. Among fewer than 150,000 clones, 75% to 90% were seen once, and the ten largest hold about 18%. This record comes from a study of blood T cell repertoires in COVID-19. Whole-study context: Collection of acute and convalescent COVID-19 samples took place in the United States, Italy and Spain. T cells, B-cell-depleted T cells, or PBMCs supplied cDNA or gDNA.

The TCR originated in a woman aged 50 to 60 who had recovered from COVID-19. The sample consisted of peripheral blood. The chain employs TRBV7-3 and TRBJ2-2; D possibly corresponds to TRBD1 (7 bases). CDR3 nucleotide sequence: TGTGCCAGCACCGATAGGACAGGAGGGACCGGGGAGCTGTTTTTT. Amino acids: CASTDRTGGTGELFF.